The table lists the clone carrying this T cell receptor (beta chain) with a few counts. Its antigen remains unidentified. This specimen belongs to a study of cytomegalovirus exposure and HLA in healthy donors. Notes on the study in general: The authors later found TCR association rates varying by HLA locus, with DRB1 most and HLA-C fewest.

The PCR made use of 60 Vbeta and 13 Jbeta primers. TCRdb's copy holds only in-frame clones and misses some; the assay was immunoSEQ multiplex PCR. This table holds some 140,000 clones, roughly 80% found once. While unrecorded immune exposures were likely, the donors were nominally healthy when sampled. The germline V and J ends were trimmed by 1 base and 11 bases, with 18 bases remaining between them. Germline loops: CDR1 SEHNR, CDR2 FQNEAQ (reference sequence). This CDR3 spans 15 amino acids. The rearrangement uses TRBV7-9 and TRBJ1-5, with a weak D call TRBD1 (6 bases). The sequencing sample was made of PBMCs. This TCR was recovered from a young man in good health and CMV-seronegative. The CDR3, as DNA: TGTGCCAGCAGCTTAGGTGGGGGGGGCCCCCAAGCCCAGCATTTT. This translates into CASSLGGGGPQAQHF. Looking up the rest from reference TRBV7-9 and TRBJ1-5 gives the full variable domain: DTGVSQNPRHKITKRGQNVTFRCDPISEHNRLYWYRQTLGQGPEFLTYFQNEAQLEKSRLLSDRFSAERPKGSFSTLEIQRTEQGDSAMYLCASSLGGGGPQAQHFGDGTRLSIL.